These T cell receptor beta chains were read from a single sample in a study of blood T cell repertoires in COVID-19. The data were produced by immunoSEQ multiplex PCR, yet TCRdb's version contains in-frame clones alone and is incomplete. There are about 74,000 clones in the sample; 84% occur only once, and approximately 35% lies in the top ten. Sequencing was carried out using peripheral blood. These receptors were taken from a man aged 70-80 years with acute or convalescent COVID-19. Both conserved end residues are part of each CDR3. Each record gives: clone size, J gene, V gene, D gene, CDR3 DNA, CDR3 protein. A D gene is named only where the DNA matches it firmly. Size is stated for part of the rows, as once, few or many counts, or as a class when the clone is expanded.

>NA|TRBJ2-2|TRBV5-8|NA
TGTGCCAGCAACCCTCAGGGGAGAGGGGCCGGGGAGCTGTTTTTT
CASNPQGRGAGELFF
>NA|TRBJ1-1|TRBV19|NA
TGTGCCAGTAGTTCCTCGGGGGATGCTTTCTTT
CASSSSGDAFF
>NA|TRBJ2-4|TRBV24-1|TRBD1
TGTGCCACCAGTGATTCCGGGACAGGGGACATTCAGTACTTC
CATSDSGTGDIQYF
>NA|TRBJ1-4|TRBV19|NA
TGTGCCAGTAGAACCGGGACACTTGATGAAAAACTGTTTTTT
CASRTGTLDEKLFF
>NA|TRBJ1-2|TRBV10-2|NA
TGCGCCAGCAGTGACATCAGAACTAACTATGGCTACACCTTC
CASSDIRTNYGYTF
>NA|TRBJ2-2|TRBV18|NA
TGTGCCAGCTCCCAAGTCACGGGTCACGGGGAGCTGTTTTTT
CASSQVTGHGELFF
>NA|TRBJ1-1|TRBV5-8|NA
TGTGCCAGCAGCTTAGGGGAGGGAACTGAAGCTTTCTTT
CASSLGEGTEAFF
>NA|TRBJ2-1|TRBV7-9|TRBD2
TGTGCCAGCAGCTTAGGAACTAGCGTTAGGGACAATGAGCAGTTCTTC
CASSLGTSVRDNEQFF
>NA|TRBJ2-7|TRBV28|NA
TGTGCCAGCAGTAGCCAAGAGCCCGGGAGAGGGTACTTC
CASSSQEPGRGYF
>once|TRBJ1-6|TRBV27|TRBD1
TGTGCCAGCAGTCCCGGCCAGACAGGGGGGATTTCACCCCTCCACTTT
CASSPGQTGGISPLHF
>NA|TRBJ2-2|TRBV5-1|NA
TGCGCCAGCGCTAGCACGGCCGGGGAGCTGTTTTTT
CASASTAGELFF
>NA|TRBJ1-1|TRBV5-1|TRBD1
TGCGCCAGCAGCTCCGGACAGGGGAAGACTGAAGCTTTCTTT
CASSSGQGKTEAFF
>once|TRBJ1-6|TRBV11-2|TRBD1
TGTGCCAGCAGCTTCCAGGACAGGGGCGGTTCACCCCTCCACTTT
CASSFQDRGGSPLHF
>NA|TRBJ1-5|TRBV18|TRBD1
TGTGCCAGCCAACAGGGGCGCAATCAGCCCCAGCATTTT
CASQQGRNQPQHF
>NA|TRBJ2-3|TRBV29-1|TRBD2
TGCAGCGCCGGGACTAGGCAAGGAGATACGCAGTATTTT
CSAGTRQGDTQYF
>NA|TRBJ2-7|TRBV9|TRBD2
TGTGCCAGCAGCTCTGGGGCGGGAGCAGGCCACGAGCAGTACTTC
CASSSGAGAGHEQYF
>NA|TRBJ1-1|TRBV27|TRBD1
TGTGCCAGCAGTTTTTGGGACAGGAGGAACACTGAAGCTTTCTTT
CASSFWDRRNTEAFF
>NA|TRBJ2-2|TRBV28|TRBD2
TGTGCCAGCAGTGGATCCCCGGGACTAGCGGACACCGGGGAGCTGTTTTTT
CASSGSPGLADTGELFF
>NA|TRBJ2-1|TRBV6-5|NA
TGTGCCAGCAGGCCGGACTACCAGTACAATGAGCAGTTCTTC
CASRPDYQYNEQFF
>NA|TRBJ1-5|TRBV5-5|NA
TGTGCCAGCAGCGTGACCGGCAAAGCGAGCAATCAGCCCCAGCATTTT
CASSVTGKASNQPQHF
>NA|TRBJ1-1|TRBV29-1|NA
TGCAGCGTTGAAGGGGCGGCGGGGACTGAAGCTTTCTTT
CSVEGAAGTEAFF
>once|TRBJ1-5|TRBV4-3|NA
TGCGCCAGCAGCCAAGAGGCGGGGAATCAGCCCCAGCATTTT
CASSQEAGNQPQHF
>once|TRBJ1-6|TRBV6-5|TRBD1
TGTGCCAGCAGAACCGGGACAGAAAATTCACCCCTCCACTTT
CASRTGTENSPLHF
>once|TRBJ2-7|TRBV7-9|NA
TGTGCCAGCAGCCCGGAGTACGAGCAGTACTTC
CASSPEYEQYF
>NA|TRBJ1-1|TRBV5-1|NA
TGCGCCAGCAGCTTGTCGGGAGACACTGAAGCTTTCTTT
CASSLSGDTEAFF
>NA|TRBJ2-1|TRBV19|TRBD2
TGTGCCAGTAGTCAACTAGCGGGAGTTGGTGAGCAGTTCTTC
CASSQLAGVGEQFF
>NA|TRBJ1-5|TRBV19|TRBD1
TGTGCCAGTGGACAGGGCGCGTCGAGCAATCAGCCCCAGCATTTT
CASGQGASSNQPQHF
>NA|TRBJ1-2|TRBV18|NA
TGTGCCAGCTCACCTAATATAAACTATGGCTACACCTTC
CASSPNINYGYTF
>NA|TRBJ2-7|TRBV7-2|TRBD1
TGTGCCAGCAGCTTAGGGGACAGGGCTGACGAGCAGTACTTC
CASSLGDRADEQYF
>NA|TRBJ1-2|TRBV7-8|NA
TGTGCCAGCAGCGGGGGACTGAACTATGGCTACACCTTC
CASSGGLNYGYTF
>once|TRBJ1-2|TRBV27|NA
TGTGCCAGCAGCCGCGGGACCGAATTCTATGGCTACACCTTC
CASSRGTEFYGYTF
>NA|TRBJ1-5|TRBV10-3|NA
TGTGCCATCAGGGGGCAGAGCAATCAGCCCCAGCATTTT
CAIRGQSNQPQHF
>NA|TRBJ1-5|TRBV7-9|NA
TGTGCCAGCAGCTCCGGACAGCCCAATCAGCCCCAGCATTTT
CASSSGQPNQPQHF
>NA|TRBJ2-5|TRBV7-3|NA
TGTGCCAGCGGTGGCGGTAGCCAAGAGACCCAGTACTTC
CASGGGSQETQYF
>NA|TRBJ2-3|TRBV19|TRBD2
TGTGCCAGTAGTATAACGGGGACTAGCACCCCCCCAACAGATACGCAGTATTTT
CASSITGTSTPPTDTQYF
>NA|TRBJ1-1|TRBV5-1|NA
TGCGCCAGCAGCCTCCGCGCGGGCACTGAAGCTTTCTTT
CASSLRAGTEAFF
>NA|TRBJ2-2|TRBV27|NA
TGTGCCAGCAGTTTCTCGCAGGCTTACACCGGGGAGCTGTTTTTT
CASSFSQAYTGELFF
>NA|TRBJ1-1|TRBV28|NA
TGTGCCAGCCCCGGGGGAGCACACACTGAAGCTTTCTTT
CASPGGAHTEAFF
>once|TRBJ2-6|TRBV6-1|NA
TGTGCCAGCAGTGATGGGAGACGCTCTGGGGCCAACGTCCTGACTTTC
CASSDGRRSGANVLTF
>NA|TRBJ1-3|TRBV27|TRBD1
TGTGCCAGCAGTTTATCGGGACAGGGGATTGGAAACACCATATATTTT
CASSLSGQGIGNTIYF
>once|TRBJ1-1|TRBV28|NA
TGTGCCAGCAGTTCATATACCCAGACAGGCCCGAACACTGAAGCTTTCTTT
CASSSYTQTGPNTEAFF
>NA|TRBJ1-2|TRBV10-3|NA
TGTGCCATCAGTGAGGACAGGTTTCACGGCTACACCTTC
CAISEDRFHGYTF
>NA|TRBJ2-7|TRBV14|NA
TGTGCCAGCAGCAACAGGGCGGGGGACTACGAGCAGTACTTC
CASSNRAGDYEQYF
>NA|TRBJ2-3|TRBV5-1|TRBD1
TGCGCCAGCAGCTTCAGGGGGACCACAGATACGCAGTATTTT
CASSFRGTTDTQYF
>NA|TRBJ2-7|TRBV6-2/TRBV6-3|NA
TGTGCCAGCACCCCACGTGGTGCGTCCGAGCAGTACTTC
CASTPRGASEQYF
>few|TRBJ1-3|TRBV5-1|NA
TGCGCCAGCAGCTTGTCAGGCCCCGGTCTCTCTGGAAACACCATATATTTT
CASSLSGPGLSGNTIYF
>few|TRBJ1-2|TRBV5-1|NA
TGCGCCAGCAGCTTGGATGCGGCGGGGATATTTGGCTACACCTTC
CASSLDAAGIFGYTF